This T cell receptor beta chain stems from a study of T cell clonality in common variable immunodeficiency. Study results and caveats: TCRbeta clonality was increased in CVID versus healthy controls. The cause of increased CVID clonality remains unclear without subpopulation sequencing.

The CDR3 length is 12 residues. Trimming took off 11 bases at V and 1 base at J, with 12 bases between the two ends. CDR1 SNHLY and CDR2 FYNNEI come from the germline V gene. Sequencing was performed with immunoSEQ multiplex PCR; in TCRdb, only in-frame clones are kept and a portion is missing. The sample gives tens of thousands of clones, none seen only once, and the top ten clones hold about an eighth. This clone has ten or more counts. The antigen is undetermined. With the read ending 3 residues before the CDR3 end, the germline J gene is used to fill in that end. The material sequenced was peripheral blood mononuclear cells. The gene calls are TRBV2 and TRBJ2-7; D perhaps matches TRBD1 (5 bases). The clonotype comes from a person aged 18 to 75 in good health. This chain's CDR3 is CAGAPPSYEQYF. The covered CDR3 bases are TGTGCCGGGGCACCCCCGTCCTACGAG. Based on the CDR3 plus reference TRBV2 and TRBJ2-7, the full variable domain is EPEVTQTPSHQVTQMGQEVILRCVPISNHLYFYWYRQILGQKVEFLVSFYNNEISEKSEIFDDQFSVERPDGSNFTLKIRSTKLEDSAMYFCAGAPPSYEQYFGPGTRLTVT.